This T cell receptor (beta chain) was captured by sequencing in a study of neurological immune-mediated disorders. General observations from the study: It was the repertoires of 18 of 34 multiple sclerosis patients that phylogenetic grouping placed in one related-CDR3 cluster, which is a possible signature.

A single record per CDR3 protein comes from TCRdb applying MiXCR to the 5' RACE reads. Among over 45,000 distinct CDR3 sequences listed, about 3% were seen once. This clonotype was observed at least ten times. Antigen specificity is unknown. CDR1 DFQATT and CDR2 SNEGSKA come from the germline V gene (reference sequence). The CDR3 length is 14 residues. The J segment lost 2 bases and the V segment lost 6 bases, leaving 8 bases of the junction unmatched. The sequence derives from a man aged 35-49 years with multiple sclerosis. Sequenced sample: PBMCs. V and J are TRBV20-1 and TRBJ2-3; 7 bases are a match to TRBD2. The CDR3 DNA reads as TGCAGTGCCCGGTTGGCGGGGGACACAGATACGCAGTATTTT. This gives the protein CSARLAGDTDTQYF.